A single sample is the source of the 24 T cell receptor beta chains below, sequenced in a study of T cell responses to AZD1222 COVID-19 vaccine. Profiled with immunoSEQ multiplex PCR; TCRdb holds only in-frame clones, not every one. The table includes about 130,000 clones, around 84% detected once. Material: peripheral blood, obtained on day 0 of AZD1222 vaccination. Receptors were obtained from an adult in good health.

Notes on this clone: One end of the junction fails to match germline, which may point to a read error. The chain uses TRBV2 and TRBJ2-7; possibly TRBD2 for D (6 bases). The CDR3 spans 13 residues. From germline, CDR1 is SNHLY and CDR2 FYNNEI. The CDR3 DNA is TGTGCCAGCGGCCGGGACTTCGCAACTCGTACTAGCTTC. Translating it yields CASGRDFATRTSF.

This clone occurred a few times. This chain connects TRBV6-5 to TRBJ2-2; weak D call: TRBD2 (5 bases). The CDR3 loop spans 13 amino acids. Germline lookup yields CDR1 MNHEY and CDR2 SVGAGI. The V end was cut by 7 bases, the J end by 1 base, with 7 bases between. The CDR3 sequence is CASIGRNTGELFF. CDR3 nucleotide sequence: TGTGCCAGCATAGGGAGGAACACCGGGGAGCTGTTTTTT.

The V gene is TRBV5-1, the J gene TRBJ2-5; D is undetermined. CDR3 length: 13 amino acids. V lost 4 bases to trimming and J lost 3 bases, with 10 bases between them. Germline V gene sequence: CDR1 SGHRS, CDR2 YFSETQ. This CDR3 is CASSRVGEETQYF. For the CDR3, the DNA is TGCGCCAGCAGCAGGGTTGGGGAAGAGACCCAGTACTTC.

This chain connects TRBV6-5 to TRBJ1-1; 7 bases align to TRBD1. CDR1 is MNHEY, CDR2 SVGAGI, per germline. This CDR3 is 14 amino acids long. V gave up 0 bases and J gave up 4 bases; unmatched junction bases: 2. This chain's CDR3 is CASSYSEGATEAFF. As DNA, the CDR3 is TGTGCCAGCAGTTACTCGGAGGGGGCCACTGAAGCTTTCTTT.

The rearrangement uses TRBV14 and TRBJ2-7, with a tentative D call TRBD1 (5 bases). CDR3 size: 15 residues. V was cut by 2 bases and J by 5 bases, with 16 bases left in between. CDR1 and CDR2 (germline): SGHDN, FVKESK. The CDR3 bases are TGTGCCAGCAGCCAAACGGACAAGTTTTTCCACGAGCAGTACTTC. It yields the protein CASSQTDKFFHEQYF.

V gene TRBV7-3 combines with J gene TRBJ2-5, with D tentatively TRBD2 (5 bases). Trimming cost V 5 bases and J 3 bases, with 22 bases left between them. The CDR3 runs to 17 residues. Per germline, CDR1 SGHTA and CDR2 FQGTGA. The CDR3 DNA reads as TGTGCCAGCAGCCCCGGGGTGGGAAGCGGATTGAAAGAGACCCAGTACTTC. Amino acids: CASSPGVGSGLKETQYF.

The gene calls are TRBV5-4 and TRBJ1-2, with D unresolved. From germline, CDR1 is SGHNT and CDR2 YYREEE (reference sequence). This CDR3 has 13 amino acids. The V and J ends lost 1 base and 1 base respectively, with 5 bases between them. CDR3 residues: CASSLNVNYGYTF. The CDR3 region has the DNA TGTGCCAGCAGCTTGAATGTTAACTATGGCTACACCTTC.

The chain carries TRBV21-1 and TRBJ1-2. TRBV21-1 is noted as a pseudogene. The CDR3 is 13 amino acids. The CDR3 region is CASSTNGPVCYTF. CDR3 sequence (DNA): TGTGCCAGCAGCACCAACGGCCCGGTGTGCTACACCTTC.

The chain recombines TRBV5-1 with TRBJ1-6, with 8 bases identical to TRBD1. Germline CDR1 reads SGHRS; CDR2 reads YFSETQ. V gave up 4 bases and J gave up 7 bases; unmatched junction bases: 7. The CDR3 contains 15 residues. CDR3 sequence: CASSTRQGRNSPLHF. The CDR3, as DNA: TGCGCCAGCAGCACGAGACAGGGGCGAAATTCACCCCTCCACTTT. Full variable domain (rest looked up from reference TRBV5-1 and TRBJ1-6): KAGVTQTPRYLIKTRGQQVTLSCSPISGHRSVSWYQQTPGQGLQFLFEYFSETQRNKGNFPGRFSGRQFSNSRSEMNVSTLELGDSALYLCASSTRQGRNSPLHFGNGTRLTVT.

CDR3 nucleotides: TGTGCCAGCAGCCGGGAGTGGAACACTGAAGCTTTCTTT. Translating gives CASSREWNTEAFF. The rearrangement uses TRBV6-4 and TRBJ1-1; no reliable D call. Germline V gene lookup returns CDR1 MRHNA and CDR2 SNTAGT. The CDR3 is made up of 13 amino acids. V dropped 6 bases and J dropped 1 base, with 9 bases sitting between them.

The genes are TRBV6-7 and TRBJ1-1; 7 nucleotides align to TRBD1. TRBV6-7 is marked as an open reading frame, function uncertain. This CDR3 is built from 12 residues. Written as DNA, the CDR3 is TGTGTCCCGACAGGGACGAACACTGAAGCTTTCTTT. Its protein is CVPTGTNTEAFF.

The V and J genes are TRBV6-2 or TRBV6-3 and TRBJ2-2; 9 nucleotides agree with TRBD2. The CDR3 length is 18 residues. V shed 2 bases and J 4 bases; nucleotides not matched to a gene: 11. Germline assignment: CDR1 MNHEY and CDR2 SVGEGT. CDR3 in amino acids: CASSYGSSGGIGTGELFF. The DNA of the CDR3 is TGTGCCAGCAGTTACGGTTCGAGCGGGGGGATCGGCACCGGGGAGCTGTTTTTT.

The chain is built from TRBV12-2 and TRBJ2-7; the table's D call, TRBD1, has no DNA check behind it. TRBV12-2 is classified as a pseudogene. The CDR3 totals 15 residues. For the CDR3, the DNA is TGTGCAAGTCGCCCCACCGGGACAGAGACCTACGAGCAGTACTTC. The encoded protein is CASRPTGTETYEQYF.

The chain recombines TRBV3-1 (or the pseudogene TRBV3-2) with TRBJ1-4; possible D gene TRBD1, 5 bases. In germline, CDR1 is LGHDT, CDR2 YNNKEL (reference sequence). This CDR3 spans 17 amino acids. With 4 bases removed from V and 0 bases from J, the gap between germline ends came to 15 bases. CDR3 DNA sequence: TGTGCCAGCAGCCGGATGACAGCGACAGCAACTAATGAAAAACTGTTTTTT. As protein: CASSRMTATATNEKLFF.

This clone has a handful of counts. The gene calls are TRBV7-6 and TRBJ2-1, with D hard to call. Germline CDR1 SGHVS, CDR2 FNYEAQ. Trimming took 1 base from V and 7 from J, leaving 17 bases between them. There are 16 residues in the CDR3. This CDR3 is CASSLVFSVRANEQFF. CDR3 bases: TGTGCCAGCAGCTTAGTGTTCTCGGTCAGAGCAAATGAGCAGTTCTTC.

The chain carries TRBV28 and TRBJ2-2, with 14 nucleotides matching TRBD2. Germline lookup yields CDR1 MDHEN and CDR2 SYDVKM. Trimming removed 6 bases from V and 8 bases from J; junction bases left unmatched: 8. The CDR3 runs 16 residues. The CDR3: CASRDGTSGRGGELFF. The CDR3 DNA reads as TGTGCCAGCAGGGACGGGACTAGCGGGAGAGGAGGGGAGCTGTTTTTT.

The chain is built from TRBV5-1 and TRBJ1-1; TRBD1 matches at 7 bases. Trimming took 3 bases from V and 2 from J; bases not matched to a gene: 1. CDR1 and CDR2 (germline): SGHRS, YFSETQ. This CDR3 region has 13 residues. CDR3 sequence reads: CASSWDRNTEAFF. The DNA of the CDR3 is TGCGCCAGCAGCTGGGACAGAAACACTGAAGCTTTCTTT.

CDR3 coding DNA: TGTGCCAGCAGTTACTCAGCGAGCAATCAGCCCCAGCATTTT. Amino acids: CASSYSASNQPQHF. The chain has TRBV6-2 or TRBV6-3 and TRBJ1-5, with no clear D. Per germline, CDR1 MNHEY and CDR2 SVGEGT. V was clipped by 0 bases and J by 1 base, with 4 bases between them. The CDR3 totals 14 residues.

The V and J genes are TRBV5-5 and TRBJ1-1; D is possibly TRBD1 (5 bases). The germline V gene encodes CDR1 SGHKS and CDR2 YYEKEE (reference sequence). With 4 bases removed from V and 3 bases from J, the gap between germline ends came to 10 bases. The CDR3 runs to 13 residues. CDR3 nucleotide sequence: TGTGCCAGCAGCGCCCCAGGGTACACTGAAGCTTTCTTT. This gives the protein CASSAPGYTEAFF.

This clone was detected a few times. The rearrangement uses TRBV29-1 and TRBJ1-5; D remains unclear. CDR3 length: 14 amino acids. CDR1 and CDR2 (germline): SQVTM, ANQGSEA. V lost 3 bases, J lost 4 bases, and 13 bases lay in between. CDR3 sequence (DNA): TGCAGCGTTGAGGTCGGCGGGCCAAATCAGCCCCAGCATTTT. This codes for CSVEVGGPNQPQHF.

The J gene is TRBJ2-7, the V gene TRBV10-1; no clear D gene. This CDR3 region has 13 residues. CDR1 and CDR2 (germline): WNHNN, SYGVQD (reference sequence). With 4 bases removed from V and 0 bases from J, the gap between germline ends came to 7 bases. As DNA, the CDR3 is TGCGCCAGCAGTGCCGGTTTCTCCTACGAGCAGTACTTC. It specifies CASSAGFSYEQYF.

This clone was detected once. The chain recombines TRBV5-1 with TRBJ1-2; D is unclear. The CDR3 runs 14 residues. Trimming shortened V by 0 bases and J by 1 base, and 7 bases separated the two germline ends. Germline V lookup: CDR1 SGHRS, CDR2 YFSETQ. The CDR3 DNA reads TGCGCCAGCAGCTTGGTTGGAGTTAACTATGGCTACACCTTC. Protein: CASSLVGVNYGYTF.

This chain connects TRBV10-3 to TRBJ1-5, with D unclear. Trimming cost V 0 bases and J 6 bases, with 3 bases left between them. The CDR3 is made up of 12 amino acids. Germline-derived CDR1 and CDR2 are ENHRY and SYGVKD. CDR3 nucleotides: TGTGCCATCAGTGAGTCGGGTCAGCCCCAGCATTTT. It specifies CAISESGQPQHF.

The V gene is TRBV2, the J gene TRBJ1-1; 12 bases agree with TRBD1. Germline assignment: CDR1 SNHLY and CDR2 FYNNEI. J lost 3 bases, V lost 6 bases, and 5 bases had no gene match. This CDR3 spans 15 amino acids. The CDR3 here is CASRAGTGGHTEAFF. The CDR3 region has the DNA TGTGCCAGCAGAGCCGGGACAGGGGGCCACACTGAAGCTTTCTTT. Filled out from reference TRBV2 and TRBJ1-1, the complete variable domain reads EPEVTQTPSHQVTQMGQEVILRCVPISNHLYFYWYRQILGQKVEFLVSFYNNEISEKSEIFDDQFSVERPDGSNFTLKIRSTKLEDSAMYFCASRAGTGGHTEAFFGQGTRLTVV.